A single T cell receptor beta chain is shown here with its context. Its antigen is not identified. The data are from a study of cytomegalovirus exposure and HLA in healthy donors. Study-level results: Most of the CMV-associated TCR beta chains (in a later analysis) appeared to be HLA-restricted. At a 0.05 false discovery rate, a later analysis found roughly 17,000 TCR beta sequences to be associated with HLA alleles.

The PCR was carried out with 60 Vbeta primers and 13 Jbeta primers. Clones were read by immunoSEQ multiplex PCR, and TCRdb kept only the in-frame ones, dropping some. The sample yields 150,000 to 200,000 clones, 80% to 85% seen once. Input material: PBMCs. The TCR originated in a boy between 10 and 17 years old in good health and CMV-seronegative.

The CDR3 DNA sequence: TGTGCCTGGAGTGTACTGGTCCCCGGGGAGCTGTTTTTT. It translates to CAWSVLVPGELFF. The chain couples TRBV30 to TRBJ2-2; no clear D. The germline gives CDR1 GTSNPN, CDR2 SVGIG (reference sequence). V lost 0 bases, J lost 6 bases, and 8 bases lay in between. The CDR3 loop spans 13 amino acids.